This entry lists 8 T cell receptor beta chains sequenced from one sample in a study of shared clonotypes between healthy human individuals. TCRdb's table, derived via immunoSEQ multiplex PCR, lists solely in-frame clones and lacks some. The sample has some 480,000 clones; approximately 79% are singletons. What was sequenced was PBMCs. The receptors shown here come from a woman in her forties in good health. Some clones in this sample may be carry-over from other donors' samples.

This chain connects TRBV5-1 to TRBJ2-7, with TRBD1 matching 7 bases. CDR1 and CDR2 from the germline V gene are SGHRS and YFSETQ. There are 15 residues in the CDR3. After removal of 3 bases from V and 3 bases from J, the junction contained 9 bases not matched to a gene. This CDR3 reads CASSSGDRANYEQYF. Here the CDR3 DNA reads TGCGCCAGCAGCTCCGGAGACAGGGCTAACTACGAGCAGTACTTC.

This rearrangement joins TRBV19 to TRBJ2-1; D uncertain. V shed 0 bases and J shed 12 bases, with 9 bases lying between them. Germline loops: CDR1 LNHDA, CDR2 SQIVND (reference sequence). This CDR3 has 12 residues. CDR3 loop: CASSIDGSRQFF. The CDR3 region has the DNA TGTGCCAGTAGTATAGACGGCTCTCGGCAGTTCTTC.

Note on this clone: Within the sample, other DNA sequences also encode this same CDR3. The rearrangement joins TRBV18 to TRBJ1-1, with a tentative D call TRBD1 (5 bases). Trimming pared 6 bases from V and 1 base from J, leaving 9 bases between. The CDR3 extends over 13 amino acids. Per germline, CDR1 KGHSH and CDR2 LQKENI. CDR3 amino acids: CASSQQENTEAFF. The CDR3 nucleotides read TGTGCCAGCTCCCAACAGGAGAACACTGAAGCTTTCTTT.

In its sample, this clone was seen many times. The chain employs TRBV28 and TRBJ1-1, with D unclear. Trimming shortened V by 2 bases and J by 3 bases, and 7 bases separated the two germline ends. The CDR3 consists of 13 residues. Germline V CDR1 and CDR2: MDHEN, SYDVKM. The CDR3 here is CASSLTLDTEAFF. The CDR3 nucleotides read TGTGCCAGCAGTTTAACCCTAGACACTGAAGCTTTCTTT.

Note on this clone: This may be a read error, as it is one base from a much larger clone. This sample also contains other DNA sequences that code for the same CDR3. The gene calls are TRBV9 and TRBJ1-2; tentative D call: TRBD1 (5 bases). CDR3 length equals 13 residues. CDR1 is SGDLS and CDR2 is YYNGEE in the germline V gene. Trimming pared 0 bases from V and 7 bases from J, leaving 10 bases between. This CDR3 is CASSVGGGVGYTF. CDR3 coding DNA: TGTGCCAGCAGCGTAGGTGGAGGGGTTGGCTACACCTTC.

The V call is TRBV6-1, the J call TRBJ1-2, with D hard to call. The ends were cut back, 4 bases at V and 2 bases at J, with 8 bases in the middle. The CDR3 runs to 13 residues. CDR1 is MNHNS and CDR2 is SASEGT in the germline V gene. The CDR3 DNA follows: TGTGCCAGCAGTGGCGGCAGAAACTATGGCTACACCTTC. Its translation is CASSGGRNYGYTF.

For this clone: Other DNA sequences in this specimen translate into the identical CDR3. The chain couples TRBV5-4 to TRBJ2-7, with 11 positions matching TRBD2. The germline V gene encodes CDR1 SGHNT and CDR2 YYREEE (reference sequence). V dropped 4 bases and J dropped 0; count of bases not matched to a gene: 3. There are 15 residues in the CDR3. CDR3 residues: CASSLTSGSSYEQYF. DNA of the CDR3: TGTGCCAGCAGCCTTACTAGCGGGAGCTCCTACGAGCAGTACTTC.

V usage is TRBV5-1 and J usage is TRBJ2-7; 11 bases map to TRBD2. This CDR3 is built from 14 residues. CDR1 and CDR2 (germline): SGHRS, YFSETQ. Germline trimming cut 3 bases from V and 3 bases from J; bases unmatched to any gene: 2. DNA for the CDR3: TGCGCCAGCAGCTCTAGCGGGAGGCACTACGAGCAGTACTTC. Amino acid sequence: CASSSSGRHYEQYF.